The 22 T cell receptor beta chains reported below all come from one sample, sequenced in a study of metastatic and nonmetastatic thyroid tumors (dated by TCRdb to between 2020 and 2021). None of the patients had been given any treatment before thyroid surgery. Library generation was performed with PCR. Sequenced using an Illumina HiSeq 4000. TCRdb took the public reads, trimmed them with fastp at Q25, ran MiXCR for clone calling and kept in-frame beta chains. In all, the sample holds about 12,000 clones, and over 25% of those were seen once. Clones ranked in the top ten supply 10% to 15% of the sample. Sequencing used tumor tissue. The receptors shown here come from a female donor with papillary thyroid cancer or a benign thyroid nodule (not recorded which). Some clones in this sample may be carry-over from other donors' samples.

A few counts support this clone. At one boundary the junction diverges from the germline segment, which might be a read error. This chain joins TRBV6-1 and TRBJ1-1; D unresolved. Germline assignment: CDR1 MNHNS and CDR2 SASEGT. The CDR3 consists of 13 residues. CDR3 DNA: TGTGCCAGCATCATAATGGGGTACCCTGAATCTTTCTTT. Encoded protein: CASIIMGYPESFF.

By share, this clone ranks as medium-sized. The chain has TRBV20-1 and TRBJ2-7, with D tentatively TRBD2 (5 bases). CDR1 is DFQATT and CDR2 is SNEGSKA in the germline V gene (reference sequence). The CDR3 sequence is 14 residues long. The ends were cut back, 4 bases at V and 4 bases at J, with 17 bases in the middle. The CDR3 region has the DNA TGCAGTGCTAATGGACGGCGGGCCCCTTACGAGCAGTACTTC. Translated: CSANGRRAPYEQYF.

For this clone: A read error is possible here, since a much larger clone lies one base away. The rearrangement links TRBV12-3 or TRBV12-4 to TRBJ2-3; 7 nucleotides line up with TRBD1. Trimming removed 10 bases from V and 4 bases from J; junction bases left unmatched: 8. This CDR3 region has 13 residues. The CDR3 DNA sequence: TGTGCCATCCGACAGGGTCTCGCAGATACGCAGTATTTT. Its translation: CAIRQGLADTQYF.

The V and J genes are TRBV7-2 and TRBJ2-5, with D hard to call. V was clipped by 2 bases and J by 2 bases, with 6 bases between them. CDR3 length: 13 amino acids. Germline assignment: CDR1 SGHTA and CDR2 FQGNSA. The CDR3: CASSLQVQETQYF. The CDR3, as DNA: TGTGCCAGCAGCTTACAGGTTCAAGAGACCCAGTACTTC.

The chain links TRBV5-6 to TRBJ2-3, with D possibly TRBD2 on 6 matching bases. Deletions cut 0 bases from V and 2 bases from J, with 10 bases between. This CDR3 has 15 amino acids. Germline CDR1 is SGHDT and CDR2 is YYEEEE. The CDR3, as DNA: TGTGCCAGCAGCTTGGTCGTGGGACTCACAGATACGCAGTATTTT. Translation: CASSLVVGLTDTQYF.

The chain combines TRBV6-5 with TRBJ1-1; D may be TRBD1 (5 bases). Trimming took off 0 bases at V and 5 bases at J, with 10 bases between the two ends. CDR1 MNHEY and CDR2 SVGAGI come from the germline V gene. The CDR3 sequence is 14 residues long. CDR3 region: CASSYSPRGTEAFF. The CDR3 coding sequence is TGTGCCAGCAGTTACTCTCCTCGGGGGACTGAAGCTTTCTTT.

This clone was seen only a few times. This sequence joins TRBV2 and TRBJ2-7, with D possibly matching TRBD2 (5 bases). Trimming shortened V by 6 bases and J by 6 bases, and 12 bases separated the two germline ends. CDR1 SNHLY and CDR2 FYNNEI come from the germline V gene. The CDR3 sequence is 12 residues long. In nucleotides, the CDR3 is TGTGCCAGCAGGCCGACTAATTCCGAGCAGTACTTC. Translated: CASRPTNSEQYF. The full variable domain, in which reference TRBV2 and TRBJ2-7 provide the parts outside the CDR3, is EPEVTQTPSHQVTQMGQEVILRCVPISNHLYFYWYRQILGQKVEFLVSFYNNEISEKSEIFDDQFSVERPDGSNFTLKIRSTKLEDSAMYFCASRPTNSEQYFGPGTRLTVT.

This clone is medium-sized within its sample. This rearrangement joins TRBV5-1 to TRBJ2-7; 12 bases align to TRBD2. J gave up 3 bases and V 7 bases, and 8 bases lay outside the gene matches. The germline V gene has CDR1 SGHRS and CDR2 YFSETQ. The CDR3 extends over 15 amino acids. CDR3 amino acids: CASSWGTSGLYEQYF. The CDR3, as DNA: TGCGCCAGCTCCTGGGGGACTAGCGGGCTCTACGAGCAGTACTTC.

By frequency in the sample, this clone is medium-sized. The rearrangement joins TRBV7-2 to TRBJ2-7; a possible D gene is TRBD1 (6 bases). Germline V gene data show CDR1 as SGHTA and CDR2 as FQGNSA. This CDR3 contains 13 residues. The V gene lost 5 bases and the J gene lost 2 bases, with 10 bases spanning the gap. CDR3 sequence reads: CASSPRTAYEQYF. The CDR3 DNA follows: TGTGCCAGCAGCCCCCGGACAGCCTACGAGCAGTACTTC. Full variable domain (rest looked up from reference TRBV7-2 and TRBJ2-7): GAGVSQSPSNKVTEKGKDVELRCDPISGHTALYWYRQSLGQGLEFLIYFQGNSAPDKSGLPSDRFSAERTGGSVSTLTIQRTQQEDSAVYLCASSPRTAYEQYFGPGTRLTVT.

This clone was counted a single time. This chain uses TRBV20-1 with TRBJ2-7; 11 positions match TRBD1. Losses at the gene ends were 3 bases for V and 4 bases for J; bases not matched to a gene: 8. CDR3 size: 15 residues. Germline CDR1 reads DFQATT; CDR2 reads SNEGSKA (reference sequence). DNA of the CDR3: TGCAGTGCTAGTTACCCCAGGGACAGGGGGTACGAGCAGTACTTC. It codes for CSASYPRDRGYEQYF.

A word on this clone: A much larger clone lies a single base off, so this may be a read error. The chain recombines TRBV5-4 with TRBJ1-1; weak D call: TRBD1 (5 bases). Between the trimmed V and J ends, which lost 6 bases and 1 base, there was a span of 10 bases. Germline CDR1 SGHNT, CDR2 YYREEE (reference sequence). CDR3 length: 13 residues. Here the CDR3 reads CASIPGGNTEAFF. The DNA for the CDR3 is TGTGCCAGCATCCCCGGGGGGAACACTGAAGCTTTCTTT.

This clone occurred a few times. The rearrangement links TRBV6-1 to TRBJ2-5; 8 positions match TRBD1. The CDR3 consists of 14 residues. V was clipped by 4 bases and J by 2 bases; unmatched bases: 3. From germline, CDR1 is MNHNS and CDR2 SASEGT. The CDR3 loop reads CASSGQGRQETQYF. Written as DNA, the CDR3 is TGTGCCAGCAGTGGACAGGGGCGTCAAGAGACCCAGTACTTC.

The chain recombines TRBV4-3 with TRBJ1-4; tentatively, D is TRBD1 (6 bases). Germline lookup yields CDR1 LGHNA and CDR2 YSLEER. The V end was cut by 1 base, the J end by 7 bases, with 13 bases between. This CDR3 contains 15 residues. The CDR3 loop reads CASSQGDTGFEKLFF. The CDR3 coding sequence is TGCGCCAGCAGCCAAGGGGACACCGGGTTTGAAAAACTGTTTTTT.

This clone was recorded many times. CDR3 DNA sequence: TGTGCCAGCAGTTACTCGGGGACAGGGGGCGAAAGACGAATCGGGACCCAGTACTTC. As protein: CASSYSGTGGERRIGTQYF. The rearrangement joins TRBV6-5 to TRBJ2-5; TRBD1 matches at 12 bases. After removal of 0 bases from V and 7 bases from J, the junction contained 15 bases not matched to a gene. The V gene's germline CDR1 is MNHEY and CDR2 SVGAGI. The CDR3 has 19 amino acids.

Judged by abundance, this clone is medium-sized. This rearrangement joins TRBV6-1 to TRBJ1-2, with 7 bases matching TRBD1. The germline V gene encodes CDR1 MNHNS and CDR2 SASEGT. V gave up 5 bases and J gave up 7 bases; unmatched junction bases: 1. This CDR3 has 11 residues. The DNA for the CDR3 is TGTGCCAGCAGTTCAGGGGGTGGCTACACCTTC. It yields the protein CASSSGGGYTF.

This clone was seen repeatedly, ten times or more. The V gene is TRBV24-1, the J gene TRBJ1-1, with D uncertain. This CDR3 has 12 amino acids. Germline CDR1 and CDR2: KGHDR and SFDVKD. V dropped 0 bases and J dropped 11 bases, with 9 bases sitting between them. This chain's CDR3 is CATSDLLGMAFF. In DNA form, the CDR3 reads TGTGCCACCAGTGATTTGTTAGGGATGGCTTTCTTT.

CDR3 sequence: CASSLDGRDTGELFF. The DNA of the CDR3 is TGTGCCAGCAGCTTAGATGGGAGGGACACCGGGGAGCTGTTTTTT. The genes are TRBV7-3 and TRBJ2-2; 7 bases are a match to TRBD2. The germline gives CDR1 SGHTA, CDR2 FQGTGA. V shed 2 bases and J 3 bases; nucleotides not matched to a gene: 3. The CDR3 contains 15 residues.

The chain is built from TRBV11-2 and TRBJ1-2; 10 positions match TRBD1. After removal of 1 base from V and 5 bases from J, the junction contained 1 base not matched to a gene. The germline V gene has CDR1 SGHAT and CDR2 FQNNGV. The CDR3 covers 14 residues. The CDR3 sequence: CASSLVGQGYGYTF. The CDR3 nucleotides are TGTGCCAGCAGCTTAGTGGGACAGGGGTATGGCTACACCTTC.

This clone has only a few counts. The gene calls are TRBV6-2 or TRBV6-3 and TRBJ1-4, with D uncertain. The CDR3 is 15 amino acids. The V and J ends lost 6 bases and 0 bases respectively, with 11 bases between them. CDR1 MNHEY and CDR2 SVGEGT come from the germline V gene. This chain's CDR3 is CASSPRGTTNEKLFF. The CDR3 DNA follows: TGTGCCAGCAGCCCCCGAGGAACAACTAATGAAAAACTGTTTTTT.

This clone is categorized as medium-sized (0.01 to 0.1%). CDR3 DNA: TGCAGTGCTAGAGATACAGGGGTTGGAGGGCCCCAGCATTTT. Translation gives CSARDTGVGGPQHF. This rearrangement joins TRBV20-1 to TRBJ1-5, with TRBD1 identical over 7 bases. Trimming removed 0 bases from V and 9 bases from J; junction bases left unmatched: 8. CDR3 length: 14 amino acids. Germline CDR1 DFQATT, CDR2 SNEGSKA (reference sequence).

The sample holds many counts of this clone. The chain links TRBV20-1 to TRBJ2-7, with D perhaps TRBD2 (5 bases). V was trimmed by 1 base and J by 4 bases, leaving 11 bases between them. Germline V lookup: CDR1 DFQATT, CDR2 SNEGSKA (reference sequence). The CDR3 extends over 13 amino acids. The CDR3 nucleotides read TGCAGTGCTAGAGGCCTAGCCGCGTACGAGCAGTACTTC. This gives the protein CSARGLAAYEQYF.

By sample share, this clone is medium-sized. V and J are TRBV30 and TRBJ2-7; 12 bases map to TRBD2. Germline trimming cut 2 bases from V and 4 bases from J; bases unmatched to any gene: 3. Germline values: CDR1 GTSNPN, CDR2 SVGIG (reference sequence). The CDR3 extends over 14 amino acids. The CDR3 DNA reads TGTGCCTGGAGTCCGGGACTAGCGGGTTACGAGCAGTACTTC. Translation: CAWSPGLAGYEQYF. The complete variable domain, with remaining parts taken from reference TRBV30 and TRBJ2-7, reads SQTIHQWPATLVQPVGSPLSLECTVEGTSNPNLYWYRQAAGRGLQLLFYSVGIGQISSEVPQNLSASRPQDRQFILSSKKLLLSDSGFYLCAWSPGLAGYEQYFGPGTRLTVT.